The sequence of this TCR beta chain was determined in a study of metastatic and nonmetastatic thyroid tumors. TCRdb reanalyzed the PCR reads with MiXCR. The profile shows about 21,000 clones, around 17% of them singletons. This clone was found many times. Trimming stripped 5 bases from V and 0 bases from J, with 10 bases between. The CDR3 spans 14 residues. The germline CDR1 and CDR2 sequences are SQVTM and ANQGSEA. Patients were all untreated before their thyroid surgery. The chain employs TRBV29-1 and TRBJ2-2; no reliable D call. Sequences were obtained from blood. This receptor was taken from a male donor with papillary thyroid cancer or a benign thyroid nodule (not recorded which). Some clones in this sample may be carry-over from other donors' samples. The CDR3 nucleotides read TGCAGCGTTACTACAGACACGAACACCGGGGAGCTGTTTTTT. The encoded protein is CSVTTDTNTGELFF.